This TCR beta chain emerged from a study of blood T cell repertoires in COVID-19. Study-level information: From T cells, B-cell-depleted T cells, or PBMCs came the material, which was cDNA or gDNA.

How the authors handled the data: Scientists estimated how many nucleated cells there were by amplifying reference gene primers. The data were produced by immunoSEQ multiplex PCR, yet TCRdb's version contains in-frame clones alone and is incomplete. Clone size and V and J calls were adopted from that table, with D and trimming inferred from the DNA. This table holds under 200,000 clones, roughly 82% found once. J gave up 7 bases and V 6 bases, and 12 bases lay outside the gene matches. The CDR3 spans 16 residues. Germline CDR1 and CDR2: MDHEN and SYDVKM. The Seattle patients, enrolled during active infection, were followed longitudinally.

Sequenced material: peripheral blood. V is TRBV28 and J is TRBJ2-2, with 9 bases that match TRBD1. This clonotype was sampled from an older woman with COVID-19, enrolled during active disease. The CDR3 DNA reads TGTGCCAGCAGCCCCACAGGGGGCGCGACGGGCGGGGAGCTGTTTTTT. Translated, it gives CASSPTGGATGGELFF.